The source of this T cell receptor (beta chain) is a study of T cell repertoires in cytomegalovirus infection. In the study overall: TCR beta signatures that were public indicated CMV infection and matching HLA type.

The CDR3 has 15 amino acids. The V end lost 4 bases, the J end lost 5 bases, and 19 bases lay between the germline ends. Germline V gives CDR1 SGHRS, CDR2 YFSETQ. Broader study findings: Across the ex vivo response, the dominant clonotypes were HLA-C-restricted CMV-specific TCR beta clonotypes. Summed frequency of public TCR beta families distinguished CMV carriers with the relevant HLA.

This clonotype was found many times. Its antigen remains unidentified. One entry per CDR3 protein results from TCRdb running MiXCR on the reads. Of about 180,000 distinct CDR3 sequences in the sample, approximately 15% were seen once. The rearrangement joins TRBV5-1 to TRBJ2-7, with D maybe TRBD1 (7 bases). The sample consisted of PBMCs. The clonotype was recovered from a human donor in good health (CMV status not recorded). Some clones in this sample may be carry-over from other donors' samples. In nucleotides, the CDR3 is TGCGCCAGCAGCACGGGGGACAGCCCACTTGACGAGCAGTACTTC. Encoded protein: CASSTGDSPLDEQYF.